These 20 T cell receptor beta chains originate from one sample sequenced in a study of blood T cells in healthy people across ages. A sample-barcoded 5' primer and a J-beta primer mix were used in a second PCR of about 6 to 11 cycles. Each CDR3 protein gets one entry after TCRdb re-called the 5' RACE reads with MiXCR. The table has 1.4 million to 1.5 million distinct CDR3 sequences, 35% to 45% seen once. The specimen sequenced was blood. The receptors here all came from a woman younger than 30 in good health.

This clonotype has more than one count but fewer than ten. The chain has TRBV9 and TRBJ1-6; 8 bases are a match to TRBD1. V dropped 0 bases and J dropped 6; count of bases not matched to a gene: 2. Germline CDR1 reads SGDLS; CDR2 reads YYNGEE. CDR3 length equals 15 residues. CDR3 DNA: TGTGCCAGCAGCGTAGAAGGACAGGGTAATTCACCCCTCCACTTT. Protein sequence: CASSVEGQGNSPLHF.

This chain uses TRBV7-3 with TRBJ2-1; the D gene is possibly TRBD2 (5 bases). V was cut by 2 bases and J by 4 bases, with 12 bases left in between. The CDR3 consists of 15 residues. The V gene's germline CDR1 is SGHTA and CDR2 FQGTGA. In DNA, the CDR3 is TGTGCCAGCAGCTTAGCAGAGGGCGATTACAATGAGCAGTTCTTC. Protein product: CASSLAEGDYNEQFF.

CDR3 coding DNA: TGTGCCAGCAGGATTCCGGGACAGGGTTCGGACACTGAAGCTTTCTTT. It encodes CASRIPGQGSDTEAFF. V and J are TRBV11-2 and TRBJ1-1; TRBD1 agrees at 9 bases. Germline CDR1 reads SGHAT; CDR2 reads FQNNGV. This CDR3 contains 16 residues. V lost 6 bases to trimming and J lost 3 bases; unmatched junction nucleotides: 11.

The V and J genes are TRBV28 and TRBJ2-7; 8 bases are a match to TRBD1. The germline gives CDR1 MDHEN, CDR2 SYDVKM. V lost 5 bases, J lost 6 bases, and 9 bases stayed unmatched. This CDR3 contains 14 residues. In nucleotides, the CDR3 is TGTGCCAGCAGTCTAACGACAGGGGCTAGCGAGCAGTACTTC. Translation gives CASSLTTGASEQYF.

The rearrangement joins TRBV6-2 or TRBV6-3 to TRBJ2-1, with 9 bases identical to TRBD2. CDR3 size: 16 residues. The germline CDR1 and CDR2 sequences are MNHEY and SVGEGT. Trimming at V came to 2 bases and at J to 7 bases, leaving 9 bases not matched to a gene. The DNA of the CDR3 is TGTGCCAGCAGTTACGTGCTTAGCGGGGGCCAGAATGAGCAGTTCTTC. Translating gives CASSYVLSGGQNEQFF.

The chain carries TRBV5-1 and TRBJ2-1, with 10 bases fitting TRBD1. This CDR3 comprises 13 residues. The germline CDR1 and CDR2 sequences are SGHRS and YFSETQ. V trimming: 9 bases; J trimming: 4 bases; junction bases outside the gene matches: 4. CDR3: CATGTGEYNEQFF. DNA of the CDR3: TGCGCCACCGGGACAGGGGAGTACAATGAGCAGTTCTTC.

At least ten counts were recorded for this clonotype. This chain uses TRBV4-1 with TRBJ1-2; 7 bases match TRBD1. The CDR3 runs 15 residues. Germline V gene data show CDR1 as MGHRA and CDR2 as YSYEKL. Trimming removed 6 bases from V and 4 bases from J; junction bases left unmatched: 11. The CDR3 DNA reads as TGCGCCAGCAGGCCCGAGGGGACAGCATCCTATGGCTACACCTTC. Residues: CASRPEGTASYGYTF.

The V call is TRBV3-1, the J call TRBJ2-1, with no clear D. The CDR3 runs 15 residues. Trimming took off 4 bases at V and 13 bases at J, with 23 bases between the two ends. CDR1 LGHDT and CDR2 YNNKEL come from the germline V gene (reference sequence). The CDR3 DNA reads TGTGCCAGCAGCCCGACACCCTCAATTTCAGAGACTCAGTTCTTC. This codes for CASSPTPSISETQFF.

This clonotype came up a few times. V is TRBV2 and J is TRBJ2-1; no reliable D call. CDR1 and CDR2 from the germline V gene are SNHLY and FYNNEI. There are 12 residues in the CDR3. V lost 8 bases, J lost 6 bases, and 11 bases lay in between. CDR3 in DNA: TGTGCCAGCCAAAAAACAGCCAATGAGCAGTTCTTC. It specifies CASQKTANEQFF.

This chain connects TRBV4-1 to TRBJ1-5; D remains ambiguous. CDR3 size: 17 residues. The germline V and J ends were trimmed by 4 bases and 1 base, with 17 bases remaining between them. CDR1 is MGHRA, CDR2 YSYEKL, per germline. The CDR3 DNA reads TGCGCCAGCAGCCCAGACTCCGGACGGTGGAGCAATCAGCCCCAGCATTTT. Translated: CASSPDSGRWSNQPQHF.

This clonotype came up a few times. The J gene is TRBJ2-3, the V gene TRBV10-3; 7 bases are shared with TRBD2. Germline V CDR1 and CDR2: ENHRY, SYGVKD. This CDR3 has 16 amino acids. The ends lost 0 bases at V and 1 base at J; junction bases unmatched: 4. CDR3 sequence (DNA): TGTGCCATCAGTGAGTCAGGACTAGAGGGCACAGATACGCAGTATTTT. Residues: CAISESGLEGTDTQYF.

In regard to this clonotype: A junction boundary mismatches the germline segment, possibly from a read error. This chain connects TRBV15 to TRBJ2-7; no clear D. This CDR3 has 15 amino acids. Per the germline V gene, CDR1 is LNHNV and CDR2 is YYDKDF (reference sequence). CDR3 sequence: CATSRDGPQENIQNF. Written as DNA, the CDR3 is TGTGCCACCAGCAGAGATGGGCCTCAAGAAAACATTCAGAACTTC. Variable domain in full (rest from reference TRBV15 and TRBJ2-7): DAMVIQNPRYQVTQFGKPVTLSCSQTLNHNVMYWYQQKSSQAPKLLFHYYDKDFNNEADTPDNFQSRRPNTSFCFLDIRSPGLGDTAMYLCATSRDGPQENIQNFGPGTRLTVT.

This chain links TRBV7-2 with TRBJ1-4; D remains unclear. The V end lost 1 base, the J end lost 3 bases, and 12 bases lay between the germline ends. The CDR3 is 16 amino acids. Germline V gives CDR1 SGHTA, CDR2 FQGNSA. The CDR3: CASSLVSGMANEKLFF. DNA of the CDR3: TGTGCCAGCAGCTTAGTGTCGGGGATGGCTAATGAAAAACTGTTTTTT.

This clonotype has a handful of counts. The DNA of the CDR3 is TGTGCCAGCAGCGTCGGGGGAACAGGTTATGGCTACACCTTC. Residues: CASSVGGTGYGYTF. V gene TRBV9 combines with J gene TRBJ1-2, with D possibly matching TRBD1 (5 bases). V lost 2 bases and J lost 5, with 13 bases in between. CDR1 SGDLS and CDR2 YYNGEE come from the germline V gene. This CDR3 spans 14 amino acids.

This chain joins TRBV24-1 and TRBJ1-2; no reliable D call. Germline CDR1 reads KGHDR; CDR2 reads SFDVKD. The CDR3 has 12 amino acids. Trimming took off 4 bases at V and 8 bases at J, with 10 bases between the two ends. The CDR3 reads CATSDGPWGYTF. In DNA, the CDR3 is TGTGCCACCAGTGACGGGCCGTGGGGCTACACCTTC.

This clonotype was counted only a few times. The chain joins TRBV21-1 to TRBJ2-5; the table's D gene call, TRBD2, was not cross checked with the DNA. TRBV21-1 is assigned pseudogene status. This CDR3 has 14 residues. Written as DNA, the CDR3 is TGTGCCAGCAGCAAAGCGCAGGGGAGGGAGACCCAGTACTTC. Translating it yields CASSKAQGRETQYF.

V and J are TRBV20-1 and TRBJ2-5; D unclear. The J call is uncertain, as TRBJ2-7 better fits the DNA end. Germline assignment: CDR1 DFQATT and CDR2 SNEGSKA (reference sequence). This CDR3 contains 14 residues. In nucleotides, the CDR3 is TGCAGTGCTAGAAGTTGGCAAGGTGTCTACGAGCAGTACTTC. It is translated as CSARSWQGVYEQYF.

The chain joins TRBV7-9 to TRBJ2-4; TRBD1 matches at 9 bases. Germline values: CDR1 SEHNR, CDR2 FQNEAQ (reference sequence). Trimming took 2 bases from V and 4 from J; bases not matched to a gene: 12. This CDR3 region has 18 residues. CDR3 protein: CASSLLGQGFQGKNIQYF. In DNA form, the CDR3 reads TGTGCCAGCAGCTTACTGGGACAGGGTTTTCAGGGGAAAAACATTCAGTACTTC.

The chain employs TRBV7-2 and TRBJ1-2; TRBD1 matches at 9 bases. Germline CDR1 reads SGHTA; CDR2 reads FQGNSA. J lost 7 bases, V lost 4 bases, and 7 bases had no gene match. The CDR3 loop spans 14 amino acids. As DNA, the CDR3 is TGTGCCAGCAGCTCAGGACAGGGGCCCTGTGGCTACACCTTC. Its translation: CASSSGQGPCGYTF.

This clonotype showed up just a few times. The chain has TRBV20-1 and TRBJ1-1; D is uncertain. CDR1 DFQATT and CDR2 SNEGSKA come from the germline V gene (reference sequence). The V end lost 1 base, the J end lost 3 bases, and 9 bases lay between the germline ends. The CDR3 is made up of 13 amino acids. The CDR3 nucleotides are TGCAGTGCTAGAGTCCCTGGGCACACTGAAGCTTTCTTT. Translation: CSARVPGHTEAFF.